This paragraph reports one T cell receptor beta chain. What it recognizes is unknown. The data stem from a study of beta chain features in type 1 diabetes. The wider study: In all, 107,917,701 sorted cells from all samples were analyzed. General study points: Moderately but significantly shorter TCRB CDR3s were found in Type 1 diabetes patients in all four CD4+ subsets. Cells carrying high TCR expression could end up over-represented when cDNA is sequenced. The naive, central memory and Treg TCRB repertoires looked more alike in patients than they did in healthy donors.

As every portion of the isolated RNA was reverse transcribed, the sequencing read expressed TCRB transcripts. TCRdb keeps only in-frame clones here, not all; method: immunoSEQ multiplex PCR. This table holds roughly 350,000 clones, around 10% found once. Trimming removed 4 bases from V and 9 bases from J, with 18 bases in between. The CDR3 loop spans 13 amino acids. Germline lookup yields CDR1 SQVTM and CDR2 ANQGSEA. Purity (above 98%) was reached by all sorted populations. The chain joins TRBV29-1 to TRBJ2-5; possible D gene TRBD2, 5 bases. Sequencing was performed on central memory CD4+ T cells from blood. This receptor was taken from a man younger than 45 with type 1 diabetes. CDR3 loop: CSVAGPGLEAQYF. As DNA, the CDR3 is TGCAGCGTTGCTGGACCGGGGTTGGAGGCCCAGTACTTC. The full variable domain, with the rest looked up from reference TRBV29-1 and TRBJ2-5, is SAVISQKPSRDICQRGTSLTIQCQVDSQVTMMFWYRQQPGQSLTLIATANQGSEATYESGFVIDKFPISRPNLTFSTLTVSNMSPEDSSIYLCSVAGPGLEAQYFGPGTRLLVL.